One sample yielded the 17 T cell receptor beta chains listed below, sequenced in a study of T cell changes during pregnancy in multiple sclerosis. Clones were read by immunoSEQ multiplex PCR, and TCRdb kept only the in-frame ones, dropping some. Of 35,000 to 55,000 clones listed, roughly 90% are singletons. The specimen was CD4+ T cells from peripheral blood mononuclear cells, collected before pregnancy. The receptors stem from a female donor with multiple sclerosis, enrolled in a pregnancy study.

The V and J genes are TRBV4-2 and TRBJ1-1; D is perhaps TRBD1 (6 bases). The V and J ends lost 1 base and 1 base respectively, with 7 bases between them. Germline CDR1 LGHNA, CDR2 YNFKEQ. CDR3 size: 14 residues. CDR3 DNA: TGTGCCAGCAGCCAAGCAGGGGAGAACACTGAAGCTTTCTTT. Translation gives CASSQAGENTEAFF.

The rearrangement joins TRBV27 to TRBJ2-3; TRBD2 agrees at 8 bases. CDR1 and CDR2 (germline): MNHEY, SMNVEV (reference sequence). V shed 5 bases, J shed 9 bases, and the junction held 7 bases outside the gene matches. The CDR3 totals 13 residues. CDR3 in amino acids: CASSQGTSSTQYF. The CDR3 coding sequence is TGTGCCAGCAGTCAGGGGACTAGTTCGACGCAGTATTTT.

V is TRBV9 and J is TRBJ2-3; 14 bases line up with TRBD2. The CDR3 contains 16 residues. V lost 2 bases, J lost 6 bases, and 5 bases stayed unmatched. The germline gives CDR1 SGDLS, CDR2 YYNGEE. CDR3 residues: CASSVGLAGDVDTQYF. The DNA for the CDR3 is TGTGCCAGCAGCGTGGGACTAGCGGGAGACGTCGATACGCAGTATTTT.

The chain recombines TRBV27 with TRBJ2-1, with 9 bases fitting TRBD1. V was clipped by 4 bases and J by 7 bases; unmatched bases: 5. The CDR3 spans 14 residues. Germline CDR1 reads MNHEY; CDR2 reads SMNVEV (reference sequence). In nucleotides, the CDR3 is TGTGCCAGCAGTTCTTACAGGGGGCAGAATGAGCAGTTCTTC. It is translated as CASSSYRGQNEQFF.

This sequence joins TRBV7-3 and TRBJ1-3; D is undetermined. There are 13 residues in the CDR3. Trimming took off 5 bases at V and 4 bases at J, with 9 bases between the two ends. The germline V gene has CDR1 SGHTA and CDR2 FQGTGA. DNA for the CDR3: TGTGCCAGCAGCCCCCAGCGGGGAAACACCATATATTTT. It yields the protein CASSPQRGNTIYF.

The CDR3 DNA is TGTGCTAGTGGTCCCTCCCCGGGTGAAGCTTTCTTT. Its protein product is CASGPSPGEAFF. The V and J genes are TRBV12-5 and TRBJ1-1, with D unresolved. Germline-derived CDR1 and CDR2 are LGHNT and FRNRAP. This CDR3 is 12 amino acids long. Between the trimmed V and J ends, which lost 5 bases and 7 bases, there was a span of 11 bases.

V is TRBV23-1 and J is TRBJ1-2; 7 positions match TRBD1. TRBV23-1 is an open reading frame, and its role is uncertain. V lost 1 base and J lost 13; bases outside the gene matches: 15. The CDR3 length is 15 residues. The CDR3 coding sequence is TGCGCCAGCAGTCAATGCTTGGGAAACAGGGGTAAAGGCACCTTC. This gives the protein CASSQCLGNRGKGTF.

The V gene is TRBV19, the J gene TRBJ1-2; a weak D match, TRBD1 (5 bases). This CDR3 has 13 residues. Deletions cut 8 bases from V and 5 bases from J, with 15 bases between. Germline loops: CDR1 LNHDA, CDR2 SQIVND (reference sequence). The DNA for the CDR3 is TGTGCCAGTCATCAGGACACGCCTTATGGCTACACCTTC. Translated: CASHQDTPYGYTF.

The chain links TRBV5-1 to TRBJ2-5; 11 bases are a match to TRBD2. V lost 4 bases and J lost 4; bases outside the gene matches: 9. The CDR3 totals 16 residues. Germline-derived CDR1 and CDR2 are SGHRS and YFSETQ. CDR3 sequence: CASSTVLAGDRETQYF. The CDR3 DNA reads TGCGCCAGCAGCACAGTACTAGCGGGGGACCGAGAGACCCAGTACTTC.

The chain carries TRBV29-1 and TRBJ2-5, with D possibly being TRBD2 (6 bases). V dropped 6 bases and J dropped 1 base, with 12 bases sitting between them. Per the germline V gene, CDR1 is SQVTM and CDR2 is ANQGSEA. The CDR3 is 13 residues long. CDR3: CSVLGLPQETQYF. The CDR3, as DNA: TGCAGCGTCCTGGGACTTCCCCAAGAGACCCAGTACTTC. The full variable domain, with the rest looked up from reference TRBV29-1 and TRBJ2-5, is SAVISQKPSRDICQRGTSLTIQCQVDSQVTMMFWYRQQPGQSLTLIATANQGSEATYESGFVIDKFPISRPNLTFSTLTVSNMSPEDSSIYLCSVLGLPQETQYFGPGTRLLVL.

This rearrangement joins TRBV28 to TRBJ1-5; tentative D call: TRBD1 (6 bases). This CDR3 contains 12 residues. Trimming left V 9 bases short and J 5 bases short, with 11 bases between. From germline, CDR1 is MDHEN and CDR2 SYDVKM. Here the CDR3 reads CASTGTYQPQHF. CDR3 bases: TGTGCCAGTACAGGGACCTATCAGCCCCAGCATTTT.

This rearrangement joins TRBV25-1 to TRBJ1-3; 8 nucleotides match TRBD1. The CDR3 is made up of 16 amino acids. Germline loops: CDR1 MGHDK, CDR2 SYGVNS. Unmatched junction bases numbered 8, after V lost 3 bases and J lost 4 bases. The CDR3 sequence is CASSDTRTGSGNTIYF. In DNA form, the CDR3 reads TGTGCCAGCAGTGACACCCGGACAGGGTCCGGAAACACCATATATTTT.

The V and J genes are TRBV7-9 and TRBJ1-1; TRBD1 agrees at 10 bases. The CDR3 spans 16 residues. J lost 7 bases, V lost 5 bases, and 13 bases had no gene match. The germline V gene has CDR1 SEHNR and CDR2 FQNEAQ (reference sequence). The CDR3 loop reads CASSLRQGAAAIEAFF. CDR3 sequence (DNA): TGTGCCAGCAGCCTACGACAGGGGGCGGCTGCCATTGAAGCTTTCTTT.

This rearrangement joins TRBV5-1 to TRBJ2-7; the D gene is possibly TRBD2 (5 bases). Germline assignment: CDR1 SGHRS and CDR2 YFSETQ. V shed 7 bases and J shed 6 bases, with 20 bases lying between them. The CDR3 is 14 residues long. CDR3 residues: CASRRASEMGEQYF. CDR3 nucleotides: TGCGCCAGCCGGCGGGCCTCAGAAATGGGCGAGCAGTACTTC.

There are a few counts of this clone. V usage is TRBV19 and J usage is TRBJ1-6, with TRBD1 identical over 10 bases. Per germline, CDR1 LNHDA and CDR2 SQIVND (reference sequence). The CDR3 runs to 14 residues. J gave up 9 bases and V 7 bases, and 6 bases lay outside the gene matches. In nucleotides, the CDR3 is TGTGCCAGTACCGCGGGACAGGGGAGTTCACCCCTCCACTTT. This sequence encodes CASTAGQGSSPLHF.

The rearrangement joins TRBV6-5 to TRBJ1-3, with no clear D. The length of the CDR3 is 15 residues. V lost 6 bases and J 1 base, leaving 13 bases between the germline ends. Germline assignment: CDR1 MNHEY and CDR2 SVGAGI. The CDR3 DNA reads TGTGCCAGCAGCCGCGCCCGAGGGTCTGGAAACACCATATATTTT. Amino acid sequence: CASSRARGSGNTIYF.

This chain uses TRBV6-5 with TRBJ2-5; TRBD2 agrees at 7 bases. The germline V gene has CDR1 MNHEY and CDR2 SVGAGI. CDR3 size: 13 residues. Trimming cost V 6 bases and J 6 bases; bases outside gene matches: 7. Here the CDR3 reads CASRTLAVQTQYF. The DNA for the CDR3 is TGTGCCAGCAGGACCCTAGCGGTTCAGACCCAGTACTTC.